Each of the 28 T cell receptor beta chains below was sequenced from the same sample in a study of cytomegalovirus exposure and HLA in healthy donors. The PCR was carried out with 60 Vbeta primers and 13 Jbeta primers. Clones were sequenced by immunoSEQ multiplex PCR, and TCRdb holds only the in-frame ones, with some missing. This sample's table has 200,000 to 250,000 clones. Sequenced: PBMCs. These receptors originate from a woman between 25 and 40 years old in good health and CMV-seropositive.

The V call is TRBV14, the J call TRBJ2-7; D is perhaps TRBD2 (5 bases). Germline values: CDR1 SGHDN, CDR2 FVKESK. Trimming left V 4 bases short and J 3 bases short, with 16 bases between. The CDR3 sequence is 15 residues long. In DNA form, the CDR3 reads TGTGCCAGCAGCCCATGGGGAGCTTCATACTACGAGCAGTACTTC. As protein: CASSPWGASYYEQYF.

The chain couples TRBV28 to TRBJ1-1, with a tentative D call TRBD1 (5 bases). The V and J ends lost 2 bases and 4 bases respectively, with 11 bases between them. Germline V CDR1 and CDR2: MDHEN, SYDVKM. The CDR3 sequence is 14 residues long. In nucleotides, the CDR3 is TGTGCCAGCAGTTTAAAAAGGGGCTTCACTGAAGCTTTCTTT. Amino acids: CASSLKRGFTEAFF.

The chain uses TRBV19 and TRBJ1-1; D gene uncertain. The germline V and J ends were trimmed by 1 base and 6 bases, with 9 bases remaining between them. The CDR3 spans 13 residues. The germline gives CDR1 LNHDA, CDR2 SQIVND (reference sequence). CDR3 nucleotides: TGTGCCAGTAGTATAGTCAGCGTCGCTGAAGCTTTCTTT. The encoded protein is CASSIVSVAEAFF.

The chain links TRBV7-2 to TRBJ2-1; D possibly corresponds to TRBD2 (5 bases). Between the trimmed V and J ends, which lost 4 bases and 7 bases, there was a span of 17 bases. CDR1 is SGHTA, CDR2 FQGNSA, per germline. This CDR3 is 15 amino acids long. The CDR3 region is CASSYTSGGGNEQFF. The CDR3 DNA reads as TGTGCCAGCAGCTATACTAGTGGTGGTGGGAATGAGCAGTTCTTC.

The chain employs TRBV7-2 and TRBJ2-3, with 7 bases identical to TRBD2. Trimming cost V 7 bases and J 6 bases; bases outside gene matches: 10. CDR3 length: 14 amino acids. Germline CDR1 and CDR2: SGHTA and FQGNSA. CDR3: CASTLGGSADTQYF. As DNA, the CDR3 is TGTGCCAGCACCTTGGGCGGGAGTGCGGATACGCAGTATTTT.

The rearrangement uses TRBV5-1 and TRBJ1-4; TRBD1 matches at 7 bases. This CDR3 has 14 amino acids. Germline V lookup: CDR1 SGHRS, CDR2 YFSETQ. J gave up 6 bases and V 5 bases, and 7 bases lay outside the gene matches. CDR3 sequence reads: CASRIDRADEKLFF. The CDR3 coding sequence is TGCGCCAGCAGGATCGACAGGGCGGATGAAAAACTGTTTTTT.

The rearrangement uses TRBV5-1 and TRBJ2-3; 12 bases agree with TRBD1. The CDR3 is 15 amino acids. Germline CDR1 reads SGHRS; CDR2 reads YFSETQ. Trimming removed 3 bases from V and 4 bases from J; junction bases left unmatched: 3. CDR3 in amino acids: CASSWGQGAADTQYF. The DNA of the CDR3 is TGCGCCAGCAGCTGGGGACAGGGGGCCGCAGATACGCAGTATTTT. Looking up the rest from reference TRBV5-1 and TRBJ2-3 gives the full variable domain: KAGVTQTPRYLIKTRGQQVTLSCSPISGHRSVSWYQQTPGQGLQFLFEYFSETQRNKGNFPGRFSGRQFSNSRSEMNVSTLELGDSALYLCASSWGQGAADTQYFGPGTRLTVL.

The chain uses TRBV18 and TRBJ2-2; maybe TRBD1 (6 bases). V was shortened by 6 bases and J by 6 bases, with 14 bases between the two germline ends. The CDR3 is made up of 14 amino acids. Looked up from germline, CDR1 is KGHSH and CDR2 is LQKENI. DNA for the CDR3: TGTGCCAGCTCCCCGAGCTGGGGGCCCGGGGAGCTGTTTTTT. This encodes CASSPSWGPGELFF.

The chain recombines TRBV28 with TRBJ2-1; 8 bases are shared with TRBD2. V was pared by 6 bases and J by 4 bases, with 8 bases of the junction left unmatched. Germline loops: CDR1 MDHEN, CDR2 SYDVKM. There are 15 residues in the CDR3. The DNA for the CDR3 is TGTGCCAGCAGCTCCCCGAGCGGGGGTTACAATGAGCAGTTCTTC. It translates to CASSSPSGGYNEQFF.

The gene calls are TRBV5-6 and TRBJ2-1, with TRBD2 matching 11 bases. The CDR3 extends over 13 amino acids. V was pared by 7 bases and J by 7 bases, with 4 bases of the junction left unmatched. Per germline, CDR1 SGHDT and CDR2 YYEEEE. CDR3 amino acids: CASLWTSGNEQFF. In DNA, the CDR3 is TGTGCCAGCTTGTGGACTAGCGGGAATGAGCAGTTCTTC.

The chain has TRBV9 and TRBJ2-1; weak D call: TRBD1 (6 bases). Deletions cut 3 bases from V and 4 bases from J, with 14 bases between. CDR1 and CDR2 (germline): SGDLS, YYNGEE. The CDR3 extends over 15 amino acids. CDR3 region: CASSARTVQYNEQFF. In DNA, the CDR3 is TGTGCCAGCAGCGCCCGGACAGTTCAGTACAATGAGCAGTTCTTC.

The chain recombines TRBV7-2 with TRBJ2-7; 9 positions match TRBD1. V dropped 5 bases and J dropped 3; count of bases not matched to a gene: 8. Germline lookup yields CDR1 SGHTA and CDR2 FQGNSA. This CDR3 is 15 amino acids long. In nucleotides, the CDR3 is TGTGCCAGCAGCCCGTCCCGGGACAGGGTCTACGAGCAGTACTTC. It is translated as CASSPSRDRVYEQYF.

V and J are TRBV6-5 and TRBJ2-7, with D unclear. The V end lost 2 bases, the J end lost 0 bases, and 8 bases lay between the germline ends. This CDR3 is built from 14 residues. The germline V gene has CDR1 MNHEY and CDR2 SVGAGI. CDR3 protein: CASSYGASSYEQYF. The DNA of the CDR3 is TGTGCCAGCAGTTACGGTGCTAGCTCCTACGAGCAGTACTTC.

CDR3 loop: CASSESLDNRNTEAFF. CDR3 sequence (DNA): TGCGCCAGCAGTGAGTCTTTAGACAACCGGAACACTGAAGCTTTCTTT. This chain connects TRBV10-2 to TRBJ1-1; no definite D call. V lost 0 bases and J lost 1, with 12 bases in between. CDR1 is WSHSY and CDR2 is SAAADI in the germline V gene. There are 16 residues in the CDR3.

The rearrangement links TRBV5-5 to TRBJ2-6, with D unclear. This CDR3 is built from 15 residues. Germline values: CDR1 SGHKS, CDR2 YYEKEE (reference sequence). Between the trimmed V and J ends, which lost 9 bases and 0 bases, there was a span of 13 bases. CDR3 nucleotide sequence: TGTGCCACATCGGCTAGGAGCTCTGGGGCCAACGTCCTGACTTTC. Amino acid sequence: CATSARSSGANVLTF. The variable domain in full, with the rest retrieved from reference TRBV5-5 and TRBJ2-6, is DAGVTQSPTHLIKTRGQQVTLRCSPISGHKSVSWYQQVLGQGPQFIFQYYEKEERGRGNFPDRFSARQFPNYSSELNVNALLLGDSALYLCATSARSSGANVLTFGAGSRLTVL.

The V and J genes are TRBV4-1 and TRBJ1-3; D uncertain. The V end lost 0 bases, the J end lost 4 bases, and 10 bases lay between the germline ends. The germline V gene has CDR1 MGHRA and CDR2 YSYEKL. This CDR3 has 15 amino acids. CDR3 protein: CASSQDREAGNTIYF. The DNA for the CDR3 is TGCGCCAGCAGCCAAGATCGGGAGGCGGGAAACACCATATATTTT.

The J gene is TRBJ2-7, the V gene TRBV10-1, with TRBD1 matching 10 bases. The trim removed 6 bases at V and 3 bases at J, leaving 11 bases unmatched. Germline CDR1 WNHNN, CDR2 SYGVQD (reference sequence). This CDR3 is built from 16 residues. Here the CDR3 reads CASSVTSGTGVYEQYF. The CDR3 region has the DNA TGCGCCAGCAGCGTAACCTCCGGGACAGGGGTCTACGAGCAGTACTTC.

The rearrangement uses TRBV7-2 and TRBJ2-1; D is undetermined. The germline V gene has CDR1 SGHTA and CDR2 FQGNSA. Trimming left V 2 bases short and J 0 bases short, with 8 bases between. The CDR3 totals 15 residues. The CDR3 is CASSLSHSSYNEQFF. The CDR3 nucleotides are TGTGCCAGCAGCTTATCCCACAGCTCCTACAATGAGCAGTTCTTC. Full variable domain (remainder filled in from reference TRBV7-2 and TRBJ2-1): GAGVSQSPSNKVTEKGKDVELRCDPISGHTALYWYRQSLGQGLEFLIYFQGNSAPDKSGLPSDRFSAERTGGSVSTLTIQRTQQEDSAVYLCASSLSHSSYNEQFFGPGTRLTVL.

This chain connects TRBV7-2 to TRBJ1-2; D unresolved. This CDR3 is built from 15 residues. V gave up 0 bases and J gave up 2 bases, with 10 bases separating them. Germline V gives CDR1 SGHTA, CDR2 FQGNSA. Here the CDR3 reads CASSLAPGSNYGYTF. CDR3 DNA sequence: TGTGCCAGCAGCTTAGCACCTGGCTCAAACTATGGCTACACCTTC.

J is TRBJ2-1 and V is TRBV5-1; no reliable D call. Trimming left V 5 bases short and J 7 bases short, with 10 bases between. CDR1 is SGHRS and CDR2 is YFSETQ in the germline V gene. This CDR3 spans 12 amino acids. DNA for the CDR3: TGCGCCAGCAGAGACGCAGGTAATGAGCAGTTCTTC. Translation: CASRDAGNEQFF.

V is TRBV14 and J is TRBJ2-7; 13 bases line up with TRBD2. The CDR3 sequence is 20 residues long. J lost 0 bases, V lost 2 bases, and 13 bases had no gene match. The germline gives CDR1 SGHDN, CDR2 FVKESK. CDR3 nucleotide sequence: TGTGCCAGCAGCCAACGGACTAGCGGGAGTAGCCATCGAAACTCCTACGAGCAGTACTTC. This sequence encodes CASSQRTSGSSHRNSYEQYF.

The rearrangement joins TRBV14 to TRBJ2-3, with D maybe TRBD2 (5 bases). V was clipped by 0 bases and J by 4 bases, with 17 bases between them. Germline CDR1 and CDR2: SGHDN and FVKESK. The CDR3 extends over 17 amino acids. The CDR3 reads CASSQEFAGWGADTQYF. The CDR3 DNA reads TGTGCCAGCAGCCAAGAATTTGCGGGTTGGGGTGCAGATACGCAGTATTTT.

V and J are TRBV10-3 and TRBJ2-2, with D perhaps matching TRBD1 (5 bases). The CDR3 extends over 14 amino acids. Deletions cut 2 bases from V and 7 bases from J, with 11 bases between. The germline V gene encodes CDR1 ENHRY and CDR2 SYGVKD. The CDR3 coding sequence is TGTGCCATCAGTGAGCTCGACACAGGCGGGGAGCTGTTTTTT. It specifies CAISELDTGGELFF.

This rearrangement joins TRBV28 to TRBJ2-7, with D possibly being TRBD2 (5 bases). Trimming left V 1 base short and J 2 bases short, with 15 bases between. Germline V CDR1 and CDR2: MDHEN, SYDVKM. This CDR3 is built from 16 residues. The CDR3 nucleotides read TGTGCCAGCAGTTTATCCCGGGGTGGATACCCCTACGAGCAGTACTTC. Translated: CASSLSRGGYPYEQYF.

The chain couples TRBV10-3 to TRBJ1-5, with TRBD1 matching 7 bases. Trimming cost V 2 bases and J 5 bases; bases outside gene matches: 18. The CDR3 consists of 19 residues. Germline CDR1 reads ENHRY; CDR2 reads SYGVKD. DNA of the CDR3: TGTGCCATCAGTGAGCCCCCCCGGACAGGCACGCAAGGAGATCAGCCCCAGCATTTT. This sequence encodes CAISEPPRTGTQGDQPQHF.

The rearrangement joins TRBV7-9 to TRBJ2-1, with 12 bases lining up with TRBD2. The V segment lost 2 bases and the J segment 4 bases; nucleotides outside the gene matches: 9. CDR1 and CDR2 (germline): SEHNR, FQNEAQ (reference sequence). This CDR3 comprises 18 residues. CDR3 coding DNA: TGTGCCAGCAGCTTACCCCTAGCGGGAGGGCCTCCTTACAATGAGCAGTTCTTC. This translates into CASSLPLAGGPPYNEQFF.

The chain couples TRBV5-1 to TRBJ2-7; 9 positions match TRBD1. J lost 4 bases, V lost 4 bases, and 6 bases had no gene match. CDR3 length equals 14 residues. CDR1 and CDR2 from the germline V gene are SGHRS and YFSETQ. As DNA, the CDR3 is TGCGCCAGCAGCCCCCGGGACAGGGATTACGAGCAGTACTTC. Its translation: CASSPRDRDYEQYF.

V usage is TRBV19 and J usage is TRBJ2-3; D remains ambiguous. The CDR3 covers 14 residues. V was shortened by 2 bases and J by 0 bases, with 6 bases between the two germline ends. Per the germline V gene, CDR1 is LNHDA and CDR2 is SQIVND (reference sequence). DNA of the CDR3: TGTGCCAGTAGTATACAGGTTAGCACAGATACGCAGTATTTT. Encoded protein: CASSIQVSTDTQYF.